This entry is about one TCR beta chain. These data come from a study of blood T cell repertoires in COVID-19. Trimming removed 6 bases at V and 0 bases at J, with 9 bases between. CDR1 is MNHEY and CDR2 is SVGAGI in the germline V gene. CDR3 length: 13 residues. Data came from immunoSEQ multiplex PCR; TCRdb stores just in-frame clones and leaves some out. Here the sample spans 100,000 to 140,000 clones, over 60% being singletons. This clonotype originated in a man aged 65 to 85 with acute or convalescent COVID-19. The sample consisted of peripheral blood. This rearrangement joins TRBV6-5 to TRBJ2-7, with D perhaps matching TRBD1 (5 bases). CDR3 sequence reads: CASRGDFSYEQYF. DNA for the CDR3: TGTGCCAGCAGAGGGGATTTCTCCTACGAGCAGTACTTC.